This T cell receptor beta chain originates from a study of early T cells in non-severe SARS-CoV-2 infection. About this clonotype: As yet, its antigen is unknown.

Broader study findings: VDJdb matches were skewed toward anti-spike CD8 T cell responses.

Individual cDNA molecules received unique molecular identifiers. One entry per CDR3 protein results from TCRdb running MiXCR on the 5' RACE reads. The sample includes more than 70,000 distinct CDR3 sequences, roughly an eighth seen only once; the top ten take over 12%. Per germline, CDR1 SEHNR and CDR2 FQNEAQ (reference sequence). This CDR3 contains 13 residues. Trimming pared 5 bases from V and 4 bases from J, leaving 11 bases between. Material: whole blood. The sequence was obtained from an adult who was a healthcare worker with PCR-confirmed SARS-CoV-2 infection or an uninfected control (not recorded which). The gene calls are TRBV7-9 and TRBJ1-1; the D gene is possibly TRBD1 (6 bases). The CDR3 loop is CASSHGTSTEAFF. The CDR3 DNA follows: TGTGCCAGCAGCCACGGGACAAGCACTGAAGCTTTCTTT.